These T cell receptor beta chains were read from a single sample in a study of blood T cell repertoires in COVID-19. TCRdb's copy holds only in-frame clones and misses some; the assay was immunoSEQ multiplex PCR. The sample holds roughly 200,000 clones, about three quarters seen once. Material for sequencing was peripheral blood. These receptor sequences come from a woman of 80 years or more with active or convalescent COVID-19. The CDR3 runs from the conserved cysteine through the conserved F or W. Fields, in order: clone size, J gene, D gene, V gene, CDR3 DNA, CDR3 protein. The D gene is left open where the match is weak. Expanded clones get a size class; other rows say once, few or many, or leave the size out.

.,TRBJ2-7,TRBD1,TRBV27,TGTGCCAGCAGTATGTGGGACAGAACCTACGAGCAGTACTTC,CASSMWDRTYEQYF
few,TRBJ2-3,.,TRBV28,TGTGCCAGCAGTGTCCAACTAGCAACGAGTACGCAGTATTTT,CASSVQLATSTQYF
.,TRBJ2-2,TRBD1,TRBV10-1,TGCGCCAGCAGTGACAGGGGGTCCGGGGAGCTGTTTTTT,CASSDRGSGELFF
.,TRBJ2-3,TRBD1,TRBV4-3,TGCGCCAGCAGCCCAGGGGGATACGATACGCAGTATTTT,CASSPGGYDTQYF
.,TRBJ1-2,.,TRBV28,TGTGCCAGCAGTTTACCAGGGACTAACTATGGCTACACCTTC,CASSLPGTNYGYTF
.,TRBJ1-5,.,TRBV10-3,TGTGCCATCAGTGACGGGGTTGTGAGCAATCAGCCCCAGCATTTT,CAISDGVVSNQPQHF
once,TRBJ1-2,TRBD1,TRBV7-2,TGTGCCAGCAGCTTAGGGGGACAGATTGGCTACACCTTC,CASSLGGQIGYTF
once,TRBJ1-1,.,TRBV6-5,TGTGCCAGCAGTTCTCCCCCAGGGGTTGGTACCACTGAAGCTTTCTTT,CASSSPPGVGTTEAFF
once,TRBJ1-2,TRBD1,TRBV3-1/TRBV3-2,TGTGCCAGCAGCTGGACAGGTTTGGTCTACACCTTC,CASSWTGLVYTF
few,TRBJ2-3,TRBD2,TRBV11-2,TGTGCCAGCAGCTTAGGGACTAGCGGGGGGCTAGATACGCAGTATTTT,CASSLGTSGGLDTQYF
few,TRBJ2-1,.,TRBV5-6,TGTGCCAGCAGCTCCGATCCGAGCTCCTACAATGAGCAGTTCTTC,CASSSDPSSYNEQFF
.,TRBJ2-1,TRBD2,TRBV7-9,TGTGCCAGCAGCTCTCCTAGCGGGGGGGCTTCGTCCTACAATGAGCAGTTCTTC,CASSSPSGGASSYNEQFF
once,TRBJ2-1,TRBD1,TRBV4-3,TGCGCCAGCAGCCAAACCCAGGGGGACCACAATGAGCAGTTCTTC,CASSQTQGDHNEQFF
.,TRBJ2-7,TRBD2,TRBV7-2,TGTGCCAGCAGCTCGCCTCTAGCGGGGACATCCTACGAGCAGTACTTC,CASSSPLAGTSYEQYF
few,TRBJ2-5,TRBD1,TRBV7-6,TGTGCCAGCAGCTTCTCCAACAGGGGTTCAGCGGAGACCCAGTACTTC,CASSFSNRGSAETQYF
.,TRBJ2-1,TRBD2,TRBV9,TGTGCCAGCAGCGCGAGGGCGGGGGGGCCCTACGATGAGCAGTTCTTC,CASSARAGGPYDEQFF
.,TRBJ2-7,TRBD2,TRBV19,TGTGCCAGTCGTCGTCGGGGGGGATTAGACGAGCAGTACTTC,CASRRRGGLDEQYF
once,TRBJ2-2,.,TRBV3-1/TRBV3-2,TGTGCCAGCAGCCAAGATCGGCTAGTTGGTGCCGGGGAGCTGTTTTTT,CASSQDRLVGAGELFF
.,TRBJ1-2,TRBD1,TRBV29-1,TGCAGCGTTGATCAGGTCGGACAGGGGTTCCTCTATGGCTACACCTTC,CSVDQVGQGFLYGYTF